Detailed here is one T cell receptor (beta chain). Antigen unknown. The data originate from a study of cytomegalovirus exposure and HLA in healthy donors. Notes on the study in general: It was approximately 150 TCR beta chains that were listed as cytomegalovirus-associated. The authors judged a highly shared variant cluster likely a sequencing artifact. Analyses of presence and absence presupposed an approximately uniform sequencing depth across donors.

The PCR had 60 Vbeta and 13 Jbeta primers. TCRdb keeps only in-frame clones here, not all; method: immunoSEQ multiplex PCR. The sample lists about 160,000 clones, around four fifths occurring once. J lost 6 bases, V lost 6 bases, and 9 bases had no gene match. From germline, CDR1 is MNHEY and CDR2 SVGAGI. The CDR3 consists of 14 residues. The chain recombines TRBV6-5 with TRBJ1-2, with 8 nucleotides matching TRBD1. Sequencing was done on a sample of PBMCs. The sequence derives from a man aged 45-60 years in good health and CMV-seropositive. This CDR3 is CASSPLDRVDGYTF. The CDR3 DNA is TGTGCCAGCAGCCCTCTGGACAGGGTCGATGGCTACACCTTC.